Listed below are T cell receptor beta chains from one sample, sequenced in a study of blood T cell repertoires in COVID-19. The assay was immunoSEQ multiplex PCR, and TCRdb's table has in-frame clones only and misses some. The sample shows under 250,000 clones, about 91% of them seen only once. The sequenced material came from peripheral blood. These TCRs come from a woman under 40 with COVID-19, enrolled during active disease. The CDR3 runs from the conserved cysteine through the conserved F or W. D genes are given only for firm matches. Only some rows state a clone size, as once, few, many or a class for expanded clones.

cdr3_aa: CSASGTAYNEQFF
cdr3_nt: TGCAGCGCTTCCGGGACAGCTTACAATGAGCAGTTCTTC
v_call: TRBV29-1
j_call: TRBJ2-1
clone_size: NA
d_call: TRBD1
cdr3_length: 13

cdr3_aa: CASSARDRGQETQYF
cdr3_nt: TGTGCCAGCTCAGCCCGGGACAGGGGTCAAGAGACCCAGTACTTC
v_call: TRBV18
j_call: TRBJ2-5
clone_size: NA
d_call: TRBD1
cdr3_length: 15

cdr3_aa: CASSPWRSNEQFF
cdr3_nt: TGTGCCAGCAGCCCTTGGCGGTCGAATGAGCAGTTCTTC
v_call: TRBV11-3
j_call: TRBJ2-1
clone_size: NA
d_call: NA
cdr3_length: 13

cdr3_aa: CASNPGGRNYGYTF
cdr3_nt: TGTGCCAGTAACCCTGGGGGGAGGAACTATGGCTACACCTTC
v_call: TRBV19
j_call: TRBJ1-2
clone_size: once
d_call: NA
cdr3_length: 14

cdr3_aa: CASRSPGTGTNYGYTF
cdr3_nt: TGTGCCAGCAGATCCCCCGGGACAGGGACTAACTATGGCTACACCTTC
v_call: TRBV28
j_call: TRBJ1-2
clone_size: NA
d_call: TRBD1
cdr3_length: 16

cdr3_aa: CASSLSRRGLGNQPQHF
cdr3_nt: TGTGCCAGCAGTTTATCTCGTAGGGGGCTTGGCAATCAGCCCCAGCATTTT
v_call: TRBV27
j_call: TRBJ1-5
clone_size: NA
d_call: TRBD1
cdr3_length: 17

cdr3_aa: CASSLAGQGGSANYGYTF
cdr3_nt: TGTGCCAGCAGCTTGGCCGGACAGGGAGGCTCAGCTAACTATGGCTACACCTTC
v_call: TRBV5-5
j_call: TRBJ1-2
clone_size: once
d_call: TRBD1
cdr3_length: 18

cdr3_aa: CASSLGQGKSEQYF
cdr3_nt: TGCGCCAGCAGCTTGGGGCAGGGGAAGAGCGAGCAGTACTTC
v_call: TRBV5-1
j_call: TRBJ2-7
clone_size: NA
d_call: NA
cdr3_length: 14

cdr3_aa: CATTGGLAGNEQFF
cdr3_nt: TGTGCCACTACGGGAGGACTAGCGGGCAATGAGCAGTTCTTC
v_call: TRBV27
j_call: TRBJ2-1
clone_size: NA
d_call: TRBD2
cdr3_length: 14

cdr3_aa: CASSGLGAGTEAFF
cdr3_nt: TGTGCCAGCAGTGGGCTTGGGGCGGGGACTGAAGCTTTCTTT
v_call: TRBV2
j_call: TRBJ1-1
clone_size: NA
d_call: NA
cdr3_length: 14

cdr3_aa: CASSYGQGAQGYEQFF
cdr3_nt: TGTGCCAGCAGTTACGGACAGGGGGCGCAAGGGTATGAGCAGTTCTTC
v_call: TRBV6-2/TRBV6-3
j_call: TRBJ2-1
clone_size: once
d_call: TRBD1
cdr3_length: 16